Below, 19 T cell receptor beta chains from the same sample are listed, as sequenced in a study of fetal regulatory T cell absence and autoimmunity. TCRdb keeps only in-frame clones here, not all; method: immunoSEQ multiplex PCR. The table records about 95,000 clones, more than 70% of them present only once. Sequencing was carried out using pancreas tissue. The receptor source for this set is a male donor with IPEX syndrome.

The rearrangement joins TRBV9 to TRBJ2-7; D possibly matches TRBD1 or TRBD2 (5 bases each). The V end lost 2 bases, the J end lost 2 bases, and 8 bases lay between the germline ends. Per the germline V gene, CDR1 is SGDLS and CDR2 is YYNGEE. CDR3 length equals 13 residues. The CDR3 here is CASSVGTAYEQYF. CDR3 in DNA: TGTGCCAGCAGCGTGGGGACGGCCTACGAGCAGTACTTC.

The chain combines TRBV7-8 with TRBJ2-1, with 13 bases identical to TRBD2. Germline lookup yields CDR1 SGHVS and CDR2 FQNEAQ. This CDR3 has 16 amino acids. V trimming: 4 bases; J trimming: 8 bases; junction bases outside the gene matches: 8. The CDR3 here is CASSYRLAGGQDEQFF. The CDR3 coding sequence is TGTGCCAGCAGCTACAGACTAGCGGGGGGCCAGGATGAGCAGTTCTTC.

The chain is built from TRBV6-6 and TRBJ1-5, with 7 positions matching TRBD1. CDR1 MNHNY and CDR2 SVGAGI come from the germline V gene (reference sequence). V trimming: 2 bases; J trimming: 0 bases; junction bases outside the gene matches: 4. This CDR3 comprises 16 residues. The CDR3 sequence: CASSYRDSYSNQPQHF. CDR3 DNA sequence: TGTGCCAGCAGTTACCGGGACAGCTATAGCAATCAGCCCCAGCATTTT.

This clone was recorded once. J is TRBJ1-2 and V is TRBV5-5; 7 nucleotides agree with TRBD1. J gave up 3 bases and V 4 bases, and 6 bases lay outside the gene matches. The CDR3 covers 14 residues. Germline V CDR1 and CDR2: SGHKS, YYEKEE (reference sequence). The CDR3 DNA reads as TGTGCCAGCAGCCCCCGGACAGGTTACTATGGCTACACCTTC. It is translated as CASSPRTGYYGYTF.

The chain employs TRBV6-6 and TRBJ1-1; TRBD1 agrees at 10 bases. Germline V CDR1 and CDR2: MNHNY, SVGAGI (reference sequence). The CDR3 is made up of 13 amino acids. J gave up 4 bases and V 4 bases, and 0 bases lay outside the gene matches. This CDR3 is CASSWDRGTEAFF. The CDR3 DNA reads TGTGCCAGCAGTTGGGACAGGGGCACTGAAGCTTTCTTT.

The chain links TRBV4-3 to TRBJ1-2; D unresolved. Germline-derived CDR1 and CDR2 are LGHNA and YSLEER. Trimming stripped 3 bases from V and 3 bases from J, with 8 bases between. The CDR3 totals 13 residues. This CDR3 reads CASSHYLHYGYTF. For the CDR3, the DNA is TGCGCCAGCAGCCATTACCTTCACTATGGCTACACCTTC.

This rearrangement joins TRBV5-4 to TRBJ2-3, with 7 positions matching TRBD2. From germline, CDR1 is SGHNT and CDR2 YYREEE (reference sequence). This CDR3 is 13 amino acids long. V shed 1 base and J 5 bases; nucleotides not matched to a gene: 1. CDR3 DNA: TGTGCCAGCAGCTTGTGGGGGGGAGATACGCAGTATTTT. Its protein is CASSLWGGDTQYF.

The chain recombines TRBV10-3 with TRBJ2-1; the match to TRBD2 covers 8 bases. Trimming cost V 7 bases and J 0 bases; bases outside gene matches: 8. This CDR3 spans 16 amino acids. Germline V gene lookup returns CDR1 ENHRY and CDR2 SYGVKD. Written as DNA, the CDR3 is TGTGCCATCAAAAATCGAGCGGGGGCCTCCTACAATGAGCAGTTCTTC. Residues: CAIKNRAGASYNEQFF.

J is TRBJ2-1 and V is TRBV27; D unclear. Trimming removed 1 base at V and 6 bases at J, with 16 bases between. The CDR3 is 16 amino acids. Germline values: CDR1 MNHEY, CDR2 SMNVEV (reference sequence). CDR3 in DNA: TGTGCCAGCAGTTTATTATACGGTAATTTCCCCAATGAGCAGTTCTTC. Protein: CASSLLYGNFPNEQFF.

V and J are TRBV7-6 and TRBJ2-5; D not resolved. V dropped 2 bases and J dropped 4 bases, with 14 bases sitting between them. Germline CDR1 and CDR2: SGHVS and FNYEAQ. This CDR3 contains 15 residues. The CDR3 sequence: CASSLNAGDAETQYF. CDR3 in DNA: TGTGCCAGCAGCTTAAATGCAGGCGACGCAGAGACCCAGTACTTC.

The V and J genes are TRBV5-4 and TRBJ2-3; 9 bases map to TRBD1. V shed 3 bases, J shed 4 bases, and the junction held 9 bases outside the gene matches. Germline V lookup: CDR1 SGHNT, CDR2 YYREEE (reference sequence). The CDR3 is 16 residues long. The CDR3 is CASSSLRDREPDTQYF. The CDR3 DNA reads TGTGCCAGCAGCTCTCTCCGGGACAGGGAACCAGATACGCAGTATTTT.

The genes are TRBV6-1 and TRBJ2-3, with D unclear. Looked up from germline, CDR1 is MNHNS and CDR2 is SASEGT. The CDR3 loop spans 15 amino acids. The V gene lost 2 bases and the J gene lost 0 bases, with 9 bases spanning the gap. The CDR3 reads CASSEYPDSTDTQYF. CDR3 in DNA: TGTGCCAGCAGTGAATACCCAGACAGCACAGATACGCAGTATTTT.

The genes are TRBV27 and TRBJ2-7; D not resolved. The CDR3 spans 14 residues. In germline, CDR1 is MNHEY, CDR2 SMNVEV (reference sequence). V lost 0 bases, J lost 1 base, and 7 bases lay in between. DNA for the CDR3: TGTGCCAGCAGTTTATCGCTTAGTTCCTACGAGCAGTACTTC. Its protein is CASSLSLSSYEQYF.

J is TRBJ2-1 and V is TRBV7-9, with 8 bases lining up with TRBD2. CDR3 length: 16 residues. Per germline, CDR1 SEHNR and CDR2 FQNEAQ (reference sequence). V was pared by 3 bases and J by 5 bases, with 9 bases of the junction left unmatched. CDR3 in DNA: TGTGCCAGCAGCTTGCATAGCGGGATACGTAACAATGAGCAGTTCTTC. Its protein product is CASSLHSGIRNNEQFF.

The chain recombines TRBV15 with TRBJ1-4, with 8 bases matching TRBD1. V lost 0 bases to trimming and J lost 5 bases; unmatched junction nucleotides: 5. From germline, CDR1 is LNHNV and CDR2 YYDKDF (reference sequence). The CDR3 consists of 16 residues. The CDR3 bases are TGTGCCACCAGCAGAGAGGGAACAGGGGGGAATGAAAAACTGTTTTTT. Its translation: CATSREGTGGNEKLFF.

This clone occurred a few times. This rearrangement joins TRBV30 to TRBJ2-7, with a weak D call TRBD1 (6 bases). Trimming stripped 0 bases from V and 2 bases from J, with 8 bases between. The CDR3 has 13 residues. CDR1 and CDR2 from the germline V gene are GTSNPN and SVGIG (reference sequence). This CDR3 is CAWSVGTTYEQYF. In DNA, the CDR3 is TGTGCCTGGAGTGTAGGGACAACCTACGAGCAGTACTTC.

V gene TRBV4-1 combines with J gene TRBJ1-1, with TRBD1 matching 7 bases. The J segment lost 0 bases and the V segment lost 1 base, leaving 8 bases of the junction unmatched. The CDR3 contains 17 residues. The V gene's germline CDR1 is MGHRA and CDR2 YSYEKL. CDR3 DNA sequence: TGCGCCAGCAGCCAAGTCTACTTGGGACAGCTGAACACTGAAGCTTTCTTT. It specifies CASSQVYLGQLNTEAFF.

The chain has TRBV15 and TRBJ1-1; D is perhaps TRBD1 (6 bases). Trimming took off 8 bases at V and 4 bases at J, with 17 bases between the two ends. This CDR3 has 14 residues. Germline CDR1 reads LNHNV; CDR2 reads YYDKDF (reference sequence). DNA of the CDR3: TGTGCCACCGGACCCTCATACAGGGCCACTGAAGCTTTCTTT. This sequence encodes CATGPSYRATEAFF.

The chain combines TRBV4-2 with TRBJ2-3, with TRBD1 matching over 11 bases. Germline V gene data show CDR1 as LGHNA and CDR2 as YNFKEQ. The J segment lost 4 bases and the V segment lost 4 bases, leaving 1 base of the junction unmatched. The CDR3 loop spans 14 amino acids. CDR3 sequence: CASSPGQGADTQYF. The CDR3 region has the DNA TGTGCCAGCAGCCCGGGACAGGGGGCAGATACGCAGTATTTT.